These 25 T cell receptor beta chains originate from one sample sequenced in a study of T cells after yellow fever vaccination. MiXCR, applied by TCRdb to the 5' RACE reads, yields one record per CDR3 protein. The sample consists of 300,000 to 350,000 distinct CDR3 sequences, approximately 4% of them appearing once. The sample consisted of PBMCs, taken 15 days after the yellow fever booster vaccination. These TCRs come from a man younger than 30 who received the YFV17D yellow fever vaccine.

Ten or more counts support this clonotype. The gene calls are TRBV2 and TRBJ1-2; 11 bases fit TRBD1. Trimming removed 7 bases from V and 4 bases from J; junction bases left unmatched: 5. The CDR3 extends over 14 amino acids. Germline loops: CDR1 SNHLY, CDR2 FYNNEI. The CDR3 region is CASMPGQGGYGYTF. The CDR3 DNA sequence: TGTGCCAGCATGCCGGGACAGGGGGGCTATGGCTACACCTTC.

Ten or more counts support this clonotype. The chain has TRBV5-5 and TRBJ1-2; 7 bases agree with TRBD1. The CDR3 has 19 amino acids. Unmatched junction bases numbered 18, after V lost 4 bases and J lost 0 bases. Germline CDR1 SGHKS, CDR2 YYEKEE (reference sequence). The DNA for the CDR3 is TGTGCCAGCAGCCGACAGGGAGACAGGGTGGTAGGTTCTAACTATGGCTACACCTTC. Protein: CASSRQGDRVVGSNYGYTF.

The chain combines TRBV14 with TRBJ2-3; D gene uncertain. Per germline, CDR1 SGHDN and CDR2 FVKESK. Trimming took 1 base from V and 4 from J, leaving 12 bases between them. CDR3 length equals 15 residues. DNA for the CDR3: TGTGCCAGCAGCCAAGTTTCGATGTTTTCAGATACGCAGTATTTT. The encoded protein is CASSQVSMFSDTQYF.

This clonotype was observed many times. The chain couples TRBV6-6 to TRBJ2-7; weak D call: TRBD1 (5 bases). V shed 5 bases and J shed 11 bases, with 13 bases lying between them. The CDR3 runs to 11 residues. The germline gives CDR1 MNHNY, CDR2 SVGAGI (reference sequence). Written as DNA, the CDR3 is TGTGCCAGCAGTCCCGAGACAGAGGAGTACTTC. Protein: CASSPETEEYF.

This clonotype was found many times. This sequence joins TRBV27 and TRBJ1-6; perhaps TRBD1 as D (6 bases). The CDR3 contains 13 residues. Germline CDR1 MNHEY, CDR2 SMNVEV (reference sequence). V was trimmed by 2 bases and J by 10 bases, leaving 9 bases between them. The CDR3: CASSLNRDSPLHF. The CDR3 DNA sequence: TGTGCCAGCAGTTTAAACAGGGACTCACCCCTCCACTTT.

The V gene is TRBV6-2 or TRBV6-3, the J gene TRBJ2-3; a weak D match, TRBD1 (5 bases). Germline V gene data show CDR1 as MNHEY and CDR2 as SVGEGT. V was clipped by 6 bases and J by 0 bases, with 13 bases between them. The CDR3 consists of 15 residues. CDR3 in amino acids: CASRPDSPSTDTQYF. As DNA, the CDR3 is TGTGCCAGCAGACCCGACAGTCCTAGCACAGATACGCAGTATTTT.

The chain links TRBV20-1 to TRBJ2-1, with D uncertain. Germline V lookup: CDR1 DFQATT, CDR2 SNEGSKA (reference sequence). There are 14 residues in the CDR3. Trimming stripped 5 bases from V and 2 bases from J, with 13 bases between. CDR3 in DNA: TGCAGTGCTCTGCTTAGCAGCACCTACAATGAGCAGTTCTTC. The encoded protein is CSALLSSTYNEQFF.

Of note for this clonotype: It is unclear where the CDR3 begins or ends on the DNA, so no DNA is shown, and the CDR3 is as TCRdb lists it. The CDR3 sequence is CASRSLQGNQPQHFGDGYTF. V usage is TRBV6-2 or TRBV6-3 and J usage is TRBJ1-2; TRBD1, the table's D call, was not compared with the DNA. Ends included, the CDR3 has 20 residues. Germline V gene lookup returns CDR1 MNHEY and CDR2 SVGEGT.

This clonotype occurred many times. This rearrangement joins TRBV5-1 to TRBJ1-1, with a tentative D call TRBD1 (5 bases). V was clipped by 3 bases and J by 4 bases, with 16 bases between them. CDR1 and CDR2 from the germline V gene are SGHRS and YFSETQ. CDR3 size: 15 residues. CDR3 in DNA: TGCGCCAGCAGCTCATTGGGGGTGGGGAGCACTGAAGCTTTCTTT. Its protein is CASSSLGVGSTEAFF. The full variable domain, in which reference TRBV5-1 and TRBJ1-1 provide the parts outside the CDR3, is KAGVTQTPRYLIKTRGQQVTLSCSPISGHRSVSWYQQTPGQGLQFLFEYFSETQRNKGNFPGRFSGRQFSNSRSEMNVSTLELGDSALYLCASSSLGVGSTEAFFGQGTRLTVV.

The chain couples TRBV12-5 to TRBJ1-1; D gene unclear. The CDR3 is 12 amino acids. V was pared by 3 bases and J by 1 base, with 3 bases between. In germline, CDR1 is LGHNT, CDR2 FRNRAP. In DNA form, the CDR3 reads TGTGCTAGTGGTTTAGAGAACACTGAAGCTTTCTTT. Amino acids: CASGLENTEAFF.

V gene TRBV20-1 combines with J gene TRBJ2-3, with 7 bases matching TRBD2. The CDR3 covers 14 residues. Germline V lookup: CDR1 DFQATT, CDR2 SNEGSKA (reference sequence). The ends lost 6 bases at V and 2 bases at J; junction bases unmatched: 8. The CDR3 spells CSARPGGITDTQYF. The CDR3 DNA reads as TGCAGTGCGCGCCCGGGGGGAATCACAGATACGCAGTATTTT.

This clonotype came up many times. This sequence joins TRBV12-3 or TRBV12-4 and TRBJ2-5, with a weak D call TRBD1 (8 bases). V lost 4 bases and J lost 5, with 14 bases in between. This CDR3 contains 14 residues. CDR3 nucleotides: TGTGCCAGCAGTTCACAGGGGGGGCTGGAGACCCAGTACTTC. Encoded protein: CASSSQGGLETQYF.

This clonotype was observed a few times. Written as DNA, the CDR3 is TGCGCCAGCAGCTCGGACGTAGCGGGGGGGCGGGTCACAGATACGCAGTATTTT. Its translation is CASSSDVAGGRVTDTQYF. The chain uses TRBV5-1 and TRBJ2-3; 11 bases are a match to TRBD2. There are 18 residues in the CDR3. The J segment lost 2 bases and the V segment lost 3 bases, leaving 11 bases of the junction unmatched. In germline, CDR1 is SGHRS, CDR2 YFSETQ.

This clonotype was recorded many times. V gene TRBV7-3 combines with J gene TRBJ2-2, with D tentatively TRBD2 (6 bases). Germline loops: CDR1 SGHTA, CDR2 FQGTGA. V lost 4 bases to trimming and J lost 4 bases, with 19 bases between them. This CDR3 is 17 amino acids long. The DNA for the CDR3 is TGTGCCAGCAGCTACTACCCTGGGACTTCAGCCACCGGGGAGCTGTTTTTT. This translates into CASSYYPGTSATGELFF. Based on the CDR3 plus reference TRBV7-3 and TRBJ2-2, the full variable domain is GAGVSQTPSNKVTEKGKYVELRCDPISGHTALYWYRQSLGQGPEFLIYFQGTGAADDSGLPNDRFFAVRPEGSVSTLKIQRTERGDSAVYLCASSYYPGTSATGELFFGEGSRLTVL.

This clonotype was seen more than once but under ten times. V is TRBV6-6 and J is TRBJ2-3; either TRBD1 or TRBD2 may fit D (5 bases each). Trimming took off 2 bases at V and 7 bases at J, with 13 bases between the two ends. CDR1 is MNHNY, CDR2 SVGAGI, per germline (reference sequence). There are 14 residues in the CDR3. The CDR3 loop reads CASSYIEGWHTQYF. In DNA form, the CDR3 reads TGTGCCAGCAGTTACATAGAGGGGTGGCATACGCAGTATTTT.

This clonotype was seen many times. The J gene is TRBJ1-6, the V gene TRBV6-5; no reliable D call. In germline, CDR1 is MNHEY, CDR2 SVGAGI. The V end was cut by 6 bases, the J end by 5 bases, with 14 bases between. The CDR3 loop spans 15 amino acids. This CDR3 is CASSIGGKDNSPLHF. In DNA, the CDR3 is TGTGCCAGCAGCATCGGCGGAAAAGATAATTCACCCCTCCACTTT.

There are a few counts of this clonotype. The gene calls are TRBV5-6 and TRBJ2-5; D unresolved. Between the trimmed V and J ends, which lost 4 bases and 0 bases, there was a span of 13 bases. From germline, CDR1 is SGHDT and CDR2 YYEEEE. There are 15 residues in the CDR3. Here the CDR3 DNA reads TGTGCCAGCAGCGAGCCAAACTCGTACCAAGAGACCCAGTACTTC. Its translation: CASSEPNSYQETQYF.

Written as DNA, the CDR3 is TGTGCCAGCAGTATCGGACAGGGACTCTCCTACGAGCAGTACGTC. Its translation: CASSIGQGLSYEQYV. The rearrangement joins TRBV25-1 to TRBJ2-7, with 8 bases identical to TRBD1. Germline CDR1 MGHDK, CDR2 SYGVNS. V dropped 5 bases and J dropped 0; count of bases not matched to a gene: 6. This CDR3 comprises 15 residues.

This clonotype was detected ten times or more. The chain is built from TRBV20-1 and TRBJ2-3; D gene unclear. Trimming pared 0 bases from V and 0 bases from J, leaving 13 bases between. The CDR3 loop spans 16 amino acids. The germline CDR1 and CDR2 sequences are DFQATT and SNEGSKA (reference sequence). CDR3: CSARDRGLTSTDTQYF. The CDR3 coding sequence is TGCAGTGCTAGAGATCGAGGCCTTACTAGCACAGATACGCAGTATTTT.

This clonotype was seen many times. This chain connects TRBV10-3 to TRBJ2-1, with 14 bases matching TRBD2. V lost 7 bases to trimming and J lost 6 bases; unmatched junction nucleotides: 5. Germline V CDR1 and CDR2: ENHRY, SYGVKD. The CDR3 loop spans 15 amino acids. In DNA, the CDR3 is TGTGCCATCACCGGGGGGACTAGCGGGGGCAATGAGCAGTTCTTC. This gives the protein CAITGGTSGGNEQFF.

This clonotype was found many times. V and J are TRBV5-1 and TRBJ2-6; a possible D gene is TRBD1 (6 bases). CDR1 SGHRS and CDR2 YFSETQ come from the germline V gene. With 4 bases removed from V and 0 bases from J, the gap between germline ends came to 17 bases. This CDR3 has 18 amino acids. CDR3 nucleotides: TGCGCCAGCAGCCGGAACCCTCGGGACATCTCTGGGGCCAACGTCCTGACTTTC. Protein product: CASSRNPRDISGANVLTF. The full variable domain, rest sourced from reference TRBV5-1 and TRBJ2-6, is KAGVTQTPRYLIKTRGQQVTLSCSPISGHRSVSWYQQTPGQGLQFLFEYFSETQRNKGNFPGRFSGRQFSNSRSEMNVSTLELGDSALYLCASSRNPRDISGANVLTFGAGSRLTVL.

The chain is built from TRBV7-6 and TRBJ2-3; the match to TRBD2 covers 13 bases. With 1 base clipped from V and 3 bases from J, the junction kept 4 bases outside the gene matches. Germline CDR1 is SGHVS and CDR2 is FNYEAQ. The length of the CDR3 is 17 residues. CDR3 DNA: TGTGCCAGCAGCTTAGAGTCGACTAGCGGGGGGACAGATACGCAGTATTTT. It is translated as CASSLESTSGGTDTQYF. The variable domain in full, with the rest retrieved from reference TRBV7-6 and TRBJ2-3, is GAGVSQSPRYKVTKRGQDVALRCDPISGHVSLYWYRQALGQGPEFLTYFNYEAQQDKSGLPNDRFSAERPEGSISTLTIQRTEQRDSAMYRCASSLESTSGGTDTQYFGPGTRLTVL.

The rearrangement uses TRBV18 and TRBJ1-4; no clear D. The V end was cut by 4 bases, the J end by 6 bases, with 15 bases between. Germline values: CDR1 KGHSH, CDR2 LQKENI. CDR3 length equals 15 residues. The CDR3 DNA is TGTGCCAGCTCACTCCCCCGGGAGAGGGATGAAAAACTGTTTTTT. It is translated as CASSLPRERDEKLFF.

V and J are TRBV20-1 and TRBJ2-3; 7 bases agree with TRBD2. The CDR3 contains 15 residues. The germline gives CDR1 DFQATT, CDR2 SNEGSKA (reference sequence). V lost 1 base and J lost 1; bases outside the gene matches: 5. The DNA of the CDR3 is TGCAGTGCTAGAGCGTTAAGCGGGGGCACAGATACGCAGTATTTT. Amino acids: CSARALSGGTDTQYF.

This clonotype has just a few counts. J is TRBJ2-2 and V is TRBV6-2 or TRBV6-3; D call uncertain. Per the germline V gene, CDR1 is MNHEY and CDR2 is SVGEGT. The length of the CDR3 is 12 residues. The V and J ends lost 7 bases and 2 bases respectively, with 5 bases between them. In DNA, the CDR3 is TGTGCCAGCAACGAAAACACCGGGGAGCTGTTTTTT. Encoded protein: CASNENTGELFF.